The source of this T cell receptor (beta chain) is a study of CD8+ T cells in alopecia areata. CDR3 length equals 15 residues. Germline V gives CDR1 SGHVS, CDR2 FQNEAQ. Trimming cost V 3 bases and J 6 bases, with 14 bases left between them. This clone was recorded only once. Indicated treatment: oral pan-JAK inhibitor, 5-10 mg twice daily. cDNA serving as the sequencing template came from extracted, reverse transcribed RNA. The data were produced by immunoSEQ multiplex PCR, yet TCRdb's version contains in-frame clones alone and is incomplete. The sample contains some 150,000 clones, roughly four fifths of which appear only once.

The TCR originated in a human donor with alopecia areata. The chain recombines TRBV7-8 with TRBJ2-2, with D possibly matching TRBD1 (5 bases). The source material was CD8+ T cells sorted from blood, sampled at week 4, from a patient treated with tofacitinib. CDR3 region: CASSFIFRAAGELFF. The CDR3 DNA sequence: TGTGCCAGCAGCTTTATTTTCAGGGCAGCCGGGGAGCTGTTTTTT.